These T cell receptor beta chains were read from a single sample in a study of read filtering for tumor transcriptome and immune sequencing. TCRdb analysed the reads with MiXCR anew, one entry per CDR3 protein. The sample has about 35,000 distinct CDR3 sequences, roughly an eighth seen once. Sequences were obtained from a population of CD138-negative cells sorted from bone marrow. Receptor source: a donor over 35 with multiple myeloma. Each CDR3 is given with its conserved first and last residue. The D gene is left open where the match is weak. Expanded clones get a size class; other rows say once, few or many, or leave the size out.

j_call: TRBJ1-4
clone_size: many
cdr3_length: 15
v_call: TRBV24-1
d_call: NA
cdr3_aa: CATSDAGGANEKLFF
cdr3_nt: TGTGCCACCAGTGATGCGGGGGGAGCTAATGAAAAACTGTTTTTT

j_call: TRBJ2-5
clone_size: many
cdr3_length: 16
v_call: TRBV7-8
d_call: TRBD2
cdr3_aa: CASSPGVAGGQETQYF
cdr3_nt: TGTGCCAGCAGCCCGGGAGTAGCGGGGGGTCAAGAGACCCAGTACTTC

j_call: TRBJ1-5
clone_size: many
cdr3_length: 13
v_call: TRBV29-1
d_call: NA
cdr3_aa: CSARDGGNQPQHF
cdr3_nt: TGCAGCGCCCGGGACGGGGGCAATCAGCCCCAGCATTTT

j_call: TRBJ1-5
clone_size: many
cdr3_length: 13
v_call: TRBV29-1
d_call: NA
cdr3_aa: CSVLEGRDQPQHF
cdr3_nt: TGCAGCGTTCTAGAGGGGAGGGATCAGCCCCAGCATTTT

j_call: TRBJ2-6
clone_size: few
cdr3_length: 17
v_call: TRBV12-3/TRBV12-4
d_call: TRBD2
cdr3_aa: CASSLTSGGAGANVLTF
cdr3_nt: TGTGCCAGCAGTCTTACTAGCGGTGGGGCTGGGGCCAACGTCCTGACTTTC

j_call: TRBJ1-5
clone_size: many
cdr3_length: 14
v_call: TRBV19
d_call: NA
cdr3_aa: CASSFGHGNQPQHF
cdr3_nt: TGTGCCAGTAGTTTTGGTCACGGCAACCAGCCCCAGCATTTT

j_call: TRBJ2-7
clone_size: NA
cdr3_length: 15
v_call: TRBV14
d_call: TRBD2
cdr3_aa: CASSPSGRDPYEQYF
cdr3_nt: TGTGCCAGCAGCCCTAGCGGGAGAGACCCCTACGAGCAGTACTTC

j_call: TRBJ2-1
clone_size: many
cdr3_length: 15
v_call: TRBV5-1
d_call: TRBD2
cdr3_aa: CASSSMGLAGGEQFF
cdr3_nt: TGCGCCAGCAGCTCGATGGGACTAGCGGGAGGTGAGCAGTTCTTC

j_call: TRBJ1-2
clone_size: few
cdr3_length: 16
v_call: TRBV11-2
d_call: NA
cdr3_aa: CASSSIQGIWNYGYTF
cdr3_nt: TGTGCCAGCAGCTCCATCCAGGGAATTTGGAACTATGGCTACACCTTC

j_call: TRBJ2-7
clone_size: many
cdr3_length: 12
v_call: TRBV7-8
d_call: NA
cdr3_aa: CASSTGEGEQYF
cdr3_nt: TGTGCCAGCTCCACAGGGGAGGGGGAGCAGTACTTC

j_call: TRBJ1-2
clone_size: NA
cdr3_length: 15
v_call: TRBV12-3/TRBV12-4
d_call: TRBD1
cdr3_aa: CASSPQGGGRYGYTF
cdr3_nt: TGTGCCAGCAGCCCACAGGGAGGGGGCAGATATGGCTACACCTTC

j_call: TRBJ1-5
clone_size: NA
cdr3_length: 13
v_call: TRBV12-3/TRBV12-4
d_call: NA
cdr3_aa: CASRGLPGSPQHF
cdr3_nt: TGTGCCAGCAGGGGACTACCGGGGTCGCCCCAGCATTTT

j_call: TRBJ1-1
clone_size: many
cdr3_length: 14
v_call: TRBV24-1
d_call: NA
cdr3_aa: CATSDGPQDTEAFF
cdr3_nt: TGTGCCACCAGTGATGGGCCTCAAGACACTGAAGCTTTCTTT

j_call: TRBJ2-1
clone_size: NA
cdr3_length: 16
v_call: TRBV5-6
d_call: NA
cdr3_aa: CASSLVHREPYNGQFF
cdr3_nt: TGTGCCAGCAGCTTGGTGCACAGGGAGCCGTACAATGGGCAGTTCTTC

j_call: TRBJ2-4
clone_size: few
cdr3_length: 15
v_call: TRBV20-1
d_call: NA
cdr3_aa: CSAPPGELAKNIQYF
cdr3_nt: TGCAGTGCTCCCCCGGGGGAACTAGCCAAAAACATTCAGTACTTC

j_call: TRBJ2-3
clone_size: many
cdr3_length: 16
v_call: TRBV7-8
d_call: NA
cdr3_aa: CASSLVGTTSTDTQYF
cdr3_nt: TGTGCCAGCAGCTTAGTTGGAACTACTAGCACAGATACGCAGTATTTT

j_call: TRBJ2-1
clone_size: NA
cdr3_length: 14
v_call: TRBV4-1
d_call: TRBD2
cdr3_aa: CASQVSSGVNEQFF
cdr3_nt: TGCGCCAGCCAAGTGTCTAGCGGGGTTAATGAGCAGTTCTTC

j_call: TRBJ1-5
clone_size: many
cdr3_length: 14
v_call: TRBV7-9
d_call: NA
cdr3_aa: CASSIASSNQPQHF
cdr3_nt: TGTGCCAGCAGCATAGCTAGCAGCAATCAGCCCCAGCATTTT

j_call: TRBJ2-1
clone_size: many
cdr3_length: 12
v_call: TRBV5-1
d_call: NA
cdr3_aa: CASSLQAHEQFF
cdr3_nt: TGCGCCAGCAGCTTGCAGGCGCATGAGCAGTTCTTC

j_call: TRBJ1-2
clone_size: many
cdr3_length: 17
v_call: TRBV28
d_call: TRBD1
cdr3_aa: CASSFPLGTGNYGGYTF
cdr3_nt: TGTGCCAGCAGTTTCCCTCTTGGGACAGGGAACTATGGCGGCTACACCTTC

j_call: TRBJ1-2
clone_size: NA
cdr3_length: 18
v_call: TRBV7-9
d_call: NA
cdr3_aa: CASSLVSGPGALGYGYTF
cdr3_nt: TGTGCCAGCAGCTTAGTTTCCGGCCCGGGGGCATTGGGCTATGGCTACACCTTC

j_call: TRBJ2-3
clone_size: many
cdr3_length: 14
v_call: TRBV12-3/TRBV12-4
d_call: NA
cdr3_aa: CASSPGGSWDTQYF
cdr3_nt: TGTGCCAGCAGTCCCGGGGGTAGCTGGGATACGCAGTATTTT

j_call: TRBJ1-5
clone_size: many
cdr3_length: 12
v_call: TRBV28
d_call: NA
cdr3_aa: CASSTNLQPQHF
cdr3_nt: TGTGCCAGCAGTACAAACCTGCAGCCCCAGCATTTT

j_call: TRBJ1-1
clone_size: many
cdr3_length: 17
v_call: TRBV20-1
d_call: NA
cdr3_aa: CSARSIRTQGFETEAFF
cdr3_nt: TGCAGTGCTAGATCCATCCGGACGCAGGGCTTCGAGACTGAAGCTTTCTTT

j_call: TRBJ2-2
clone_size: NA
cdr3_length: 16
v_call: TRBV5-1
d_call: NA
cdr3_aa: CASSLNVPRGTGELFF
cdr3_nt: TGCGCCAGCAGCTTAAATGTTCCTCGCGGCACCGGGGAGCTGTTTTTT

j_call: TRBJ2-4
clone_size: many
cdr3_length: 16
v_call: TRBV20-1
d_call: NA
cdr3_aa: CSAGSGLEYSKNIQYF
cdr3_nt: TGCAGTGCTGGCTCAGGGTTGGAGTACTCCAAAAACATTCAGTACTTC

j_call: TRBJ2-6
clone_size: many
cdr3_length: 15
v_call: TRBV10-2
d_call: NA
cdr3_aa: CASSKTGLGANVLTF
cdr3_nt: TGCGCCAGCAGCAAGACTGGACTCGGGGCCAACGTCCTGACTTTC

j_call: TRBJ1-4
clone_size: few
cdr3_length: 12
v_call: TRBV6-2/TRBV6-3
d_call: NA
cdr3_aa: CASSFGDRKLFF
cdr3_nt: TGTGCCAGCAGTTTCGGGGATCGGAAACTGTTTTTT